The 18 T cell receptor beta chains in this list originate from one sample, sequenced in a study of blood T cell repertoires in COVID-19. Assay used: immunoSEQ multiplex PCR; TCRdb lists only in-frame clones, some missing. The table has 330,000 or so clones, almost 90% seen once. The sequencing sample was made of PBMCs or T cells enriched from blood (not recorded which). The receptor source for this set is a woman under 40 who had been exposed to COVID-19.

The sample holds one count of this clone. The chain's CDR3 is CASSGTGGQPQHF. The CDR3 nucleotides read TGTGCCAGCAGTGGGACAGGGGGACAGCCCCAGCATTTT. The chain uses TRBV2 and TRBJ1-5, with TRBD1 identical over 10 bases. J was trimmed by 7 bases and V by 4 bases; bases with no gene match: 1. Germline lookup yields CDR1 SNHLY and CDR2 FYNNEI. This CDR3 is built from 13 residues.

A note on this clone: Sequence at one end of the junction differs from germline and may be a read error. The rearrangement joins TRBV29-1 to TRBJ1-1, with D unresolved. The CDR3 length is 14 residues. Germline V gene sequence: CDR1 SQVTM, CDR2 ANQGSEA. CDR3 nucleotide sequence: TGCAGCGTTGAAGATCAGAGGATGAACGCTGAAGCTTTCTTT. It translates to CSVEDQRMNAEAFF.

V usage is TRBV28 and J usage is TRBJ1-2; tentative D call: TRBD1 (5 bases). The CDR3 contains 12 residues. Between the trimmed V and J ends, which lost 5 bases and 13 bases, there was a span of 17 bases. Germline V CDR1 and CDR2: MDHEN, SYDVKM. CDR3 amino acids: CASSPRQRLGTF. CDR3 DNA sequence: TGTGCCAGCAGTCCCAGACAGAGACTTGGCACCTTC.

The rearrangement joins TRBV7-2 to TRBJ2-1; maybe TRBD1 (5 bases). This CDR3 comprises 13 residues. Germline V gene data show CDR1 as SGHTA and CDR2 as FQGNSA. Deletions cut 4 bases from V and 8 bases from J, with 12 bases between. The CDR3 loop reads CASSSPQGYEQFF. In DNA form, the CDR3 reads TGTGCCAGCAGCTCCCCTCAGGGTTATGAGCAGTTCTTC. Full variable domain (rest looked up from reference TRBV7-2 and TRBJ2-1): GAGVSQSPSNKVTEKGKDVELRCDPISGHTALYWYRQSLGQGLEFLIYFQGNSAPDKSGLPSDRFSAERTGGSVSTLTIQRTQQEDSAVYLCASSSPQGYEQFFGPGTRLTVL.

The gene calls are TRBV11-2 and TRBJ2-1; 8 bases fit TRBD2. The germline V gene encodes CDR1 SGHAT and CDR2 FQNNGV. This CDR3 contains 16 residues. J lost 4 bases, V lost 4 bases, and 9 bases had no gene match. CDR3 loop: CASSSPGREDYNEQFF. CDR3 DNA sequence: TGTGCCAGCAGCTCGCCCGGGCGGGAGGATTACAATGAGCAGTTCTTC.

The J gene is TRBJ2-1, the V gene TRBV27, with 9 bases identical to TRBD2. The CDR3 has 17 amino acids. The V segment lost 4 bases and the J segment 8 bases; nucleotides outside the gene matches: 15. CDR1 is MNHEY, CDR2 SMNVEV, per germline (reference sequence). CDR3 nucleotide sequence: TGTGCCAGCAGTTCCCGCCCTGGGATAGCGGGAGTGGATGAGCAGTTCTTC. Amino acid sequence: CASSSRPGIAGVDEQFF.

This clone was seen a handful of times. The V gene is TRBV6-5, the J gene TRBJ1-5, with no clear D. The V gene's germline CDR1 is MNHEY and CDR2 SVGAGI. V was clipped by 6 bases and J by 0 bases, with 12 bases between them. This CDR3 has 15 amino acids. The CDR3 sequence is CASRGGRFSNQPQHF. The CDR3 DNA is TGTGCCAGCAGAGGCGGCAGATTTAGCAATCAGCCCCAGCATTTT.

The genes are TRBV6-5 and TRBJ1-1; 7 bases fit TRBD1. After removal of 2 bases from V and 9 bases from J, the junction contained 3 bases not matched to a gene. In germline, CDR1 is MNHEY, CDR2 SVGAGI. The CDR3 runs 12 residues. This chain's CDR3 is CASSYATGKAFF. The CDR3 DNA sequence: TGTGCCAGCAGTTACGCGACAGGGAAAGCTTTCTTT.

V is TRBV27 and J is TRBJ1-2, with a possible D match to TRBD1 (5 bases). This CDR3 comprises 12 residues. The V gene's germline CDR1 is MNHEY and CDR2 SMNVEV (reference sequence). V was shortened by 5 bases and J by 6 bases, with 10 bases between the two germline ends. The CDR3 DNA reads as TGTGCCAGCAGTCCCGGGACTCATGGCTACACCTTC. Translating it yields CASSPGTHGYTF.

The chain is built from TRBV9 and TRBJ2-4, with 11 positions matching TRBD2. The germline CDR1 and CDR2 sequences are SGDLS and YYNGEE. CDR3 size: 15 residues. Trimming cost V 2 bases and J 7 bases; bases outside gene matches: 5. CDR3 in amino acids: CASSVTSGSGNIQYF. For the CDR3, the DNA is TGTGCCAGCAGCGTTACTAGCGGGAGTGGGAACATTCAGTACTTC.

The chain couples TRBV19 to TRBJ1-1, with a possible D match to TRBD1 (6 bases). Germline V gene data show CDR1 as LNHDA and CDR2 as SQIVND (reference sequence). The CDR3 runs 15 residues. V dropped 5 bases and J dropped 8 bases, with 21 bases sitting between them. The CDR3 bases are TGTGCCAGTAGTTTTTCGGCCCTTGCCGGGACAGAAGCTTTCTTT. Protein product: CASSFSALAGTEAFF.

The V and J genes are TRBV19 and TRBJ2-1; 8 nucleotides line up with TRBD2. The V gene end was trimmed by 5 bases and the J gene end by 15 bases; junction bases not matched to a gene: 6. CDR1 is LNHDA and CDR2 is SQIVND in the germline V gene (reference sequence). The CDR3 has 11 residues. CDR3 residues: CASSLSGSSFF. The CDR3 region has the DNA TGTGCCAGTAGTCTGAGCGGGAGTTCGTTCTTC.

The chain has TRBV14 and TRBJ2-1; tentatively, D is TRBD1 (6 bases). This CDR3 spans 14 amino acids. Germline-derived CDR1 and CDR2 are SGHDN and FVKESK. V dropped 5 bases and J dropped 7 bases, with 15 bases sitting between them. CDR3 sequence (DNA): TGTGCCAGCAGCGGTTTCGGACAGCGAAATGAGCAGTTCTTC. This gives the protein CASSGFGQRNEQFF. Looking up the rest from reference TRBV14 and TRBJ2-1 gives the full variable domain: EAGVTQFPSHSVIEKGQTVTLRCDPISGHDNLYWYRRVMGKEIKFLLHFVKESKQDESGMPNNRFLAERTGGTYSTLKVQPAELEDSGVYFCASSGFGQRNEQFFGPGTRLTVL.

This clone was seen just once. This rearrangement joins TRBV3-1 (or the pseudogene TRBV3-2) to TRBJ1-2; D may be TRBD1 (6 bases). The CDR3 totals 14 residues. The germline V and J ends were trimmed by 3 bases and 8 bases, with 16 bases remaining between them. Germline V gene lookup returns CDR1 LGHDT and CDR2 YNNKEL (reference sequence). The CDR3 DNA follows: TGTGCCAGCAGCCAGACCTACAGGGACGGCGGCTACACCTTC. Amino acid sequence: CASSQTYRDGGYTF.

The rearrangement uses TRBV7-9 and TRBJ1-2, with D tentatively TRBD1 (5 bases). The V gene lost 1 base and the J gene lost 5 bases, with 8 bases spanning the gap. The CDR3 totals 13 residues. The germline gives CDR1 SEHNR, CDR2 FQNEAQ (reference sequence). The CDR3 region has the DNA TGTGCCAGCAGCTTAGAGGGGAAATATGGCTACACCTTC. Translation gives CASSLEGKYGYTF.

The J gene is TRBJ2-1, the V gene TRBV24-1, with TRBD2 identical over 9 bases. The CDR3 is 15 amino acids. The germline CDR1 and CDR2 sequences are KGHDR and SFDVKD. J gave up 11 bases and V 7 bases, and 14 bases lay outside the gene matches. The CDR3 spells CATSPGTSRPAQQFF. CDR3 DNA sequence: TGTGCCACCAGCCCCGGGACTAGCCGACCGGCCCAGCAGTTCTTC.

In this sample, this clone turned up once. V gene TRBV28 combines with J gene TRBJ2-7, with 10 bases matching TRBD1. The CDR3 has 15 amino acids. CDR1 is MDHEN, CDR2 SYDVKM, per germline. The J segment lost 2 bases and the V segment lost 6 bases, leaving 7 bases of the junction unmatched. The CDR3 sequence is CASSQPGQGPYEQYF. In DNA, the CDR3 is TGTGCCAGCAGCCAACCGGGACAGGGGCCCTACGAGCAGTACTTC.

V usage is TRBV18 and J usage is TRBJ2-1; TRBD2 aligns across 9 bases. The germline V gene has CDR1 KGHSH and CDR2 LQKENI. V shed 1 base, J shed 0 bases, and the junction held 13 bases outside the gene matches. The CDR3 has 20 residues. The CDR3 loop is CASSPRRTEGLAGSYNEQFF. Here the CDR3 DNA reads TGTGCCAGCTCACCACGCCGGACGGAGGGACTAGCAGGCTCCTACAATGAGCAGTTCTTC.